These T cell receptor beta chains were read from a single sample in a study of blood T cells in healthy people across ages. One entry per CDR3 protein, called by TCRdb with MiXCR from the 5' RACE reads. The repertoire consists of over a million distinct CDR3 sequences, with roughly 60% occurring once and the leading ten covering 6.5% to 8.5%. Sequenced material: blood. These receptors came from a man aged 18 to 29 in good health. CDR3s include the opening cysteine and the closing phenylalanine or tryptophan. The D gene is left open where the match is weak. Expanded clones get a size class; other rows say once, few or many, or leave the size out.

len: 14; v_gene: TRBV4-1; j_gene: TRBJ1-2; abundance: NA; d_gene: NA; CDR3nt: TGCGCCAGCAGCCAAGAGCCTATCAACTATGGCTACACCTTC; CDR3aa: CASSQEPINYGYTF
len: 14; v_gene: TRBV19; j_gene: TRBJ2-7; abundance: NA; d_gene: TRBD1; CDR3nt: TGTGCCAGTAGTACCGGGACAGCGAAGTACGAGCAGTACTTC; CDR3aa: CASSTGTAKYEQYF
len: 14; v_gene: TRBV20-1; j_gene: TRBJ2-1; abundance: few; d_gene: TRBD2; CDR3nt: TGCAGTGCTCACCGACTAGCGGGATACAATGAGCAGTTCTTC; CDR3aa: CSAHRLAGYNEQFF
len: 12; v_gene: TRBV5-1; j_gene: TRBJ2-3; abundance: few; d_gene: NA; CDR3nt: TGCGCCAGCAGCACGACCCGAGATACGCAGTATTTT; CDR3aa: CASSTTRDTQYF
len: 16; v_gene: TRBV29-1; j_gene: TRBJ2-6; abundance: NA; d_gene: NA; CDR3nt: TGCAGCGCTACGACAGTCAAATCCTCTGGGGCCAACGTCCTGACTTTC; CDR3aa: CSATTVKSSGANVLTF
len: 10; v_gene: TRBV29-1; j_gene: TRBJ2-1; abundance: NA; d_gene: NA; CDR3nt: TGCAGCGTTGTGCTCTACGAGCAGTTCTTC; CDR3aa: CSVVLYEQFF
len: 15; v_gene: TRBV3-1; j_gene: TRBJ2-7; abundance: NA; d_gene: NA; CDR3nt: TGTGCCAGCAGCCCCCTTTCTTTCAGCTCCCACGAGCAGTACTTC; CDR3aa: CASSPLSFSSHEQYF
len: 18; v_gene: TRBV6-5; j_gene: TRBJ2-1; abundance: NA; d_gene: NA; CDR3nt: TGTGCCAGCAGTTACTCGGGGGGCAGGGATGGGTCCTACAATGAGCAGTTCTTC; CDR3aa: CASSYSGGRDGSYNEQFF
len: 13; v_gene: TRBV29-1; j_gene: TRBJ1-2; abundance: NA; d_gene: NA; CDR3nt: TGCAGCGTTGAAAGGCAGAGGGCGGGGGGCTACACCTTC; CDR3aa: CSVERQRAGGYTF
len: 15; v_gene: TRBV18; j_gene: TRBJ2-3; abundance: NA; d_gene: TRBD1; CDR3nt: TGTGCCAGCTCACCAAAAACAGGGGTCACAGATACGCAGTATTTT; CDR3aa: CASSPKTGVTDTQYF
len: 14; v_gene: TRBV6-5; j_gene: TRBJ2-7; abundance: NA; d_gene: NA; CDR3nt: TGTGCCAGCAGCCAGGAACTAGTTTCTAATGAGCAGTACTTC; CDR3aa: CASSQELVSNEQYF
len: 16; v_gene: TRBV5-1; j_gene: TRBJ2-5; abundance: NA; d_gene: NA; CDR3nt: TGCGCCAGCAGGGGCCCTTACCAAGCCTCCGGAGAGACCCAGTACTTC; CDR3aa: CASRGPYQASGETQYF
len: 13; v_gene: TRBV2; j_gene: TRBJ2-7; abundance: NA; d_gene: TRBD2; CDR3nt: TGTGCCACGTTAAGCGGGGAAACCTACGAGCAGTACTTC; CDR3aa: CATLSGETYEQYF
len: 12; v_gene: TRBV6-2/TRBV6-3; j_gene: TRBJ2-1; abundance: NA; d_gene: TRBD2; CDR3nt: TGTGCCAGCAGTTACCAAACGCGGGGGAAATTCTTC; CDR3aa: CASSYQTRGKFF
len: 14; v_gene: TRBV4-1; j_gene: TRBJ1-2; abundance: few; d_gene: NA; CDR3nt: TGCGCCAGCAGCCAAGATGGAGCTGGGTATGGCTACACCTTC; CDR3aa: CASSQDGAGYGYTF
len: 13; v_gene: TRBV2; j_gene: TRBJ1-6; abundance: once; d_gene: NA; CDR3nt: TGTGCCAGCAGTAGCCCTATCGGATCACCCCTCCACTTT; CDR3aa: CASSSPIGSPLHF
len: 15; v_gene: TRBV6-5; j_gene: TRBJ1-1; abundance: NA; d_gene: TRBD1; CDR3nt: TGTGCCAGCAGCGCCGCCGACAGGGGGGGGACTGAAGCTTTCTTT; CDR3aa: CASSAADRGGTEAFF
len: 14; v_gene: TRBV27; j_gene: TRBJ2-2; abundance: NA; d_gene: TRBD2; CDR3nt: TGTGCCAGCAGTTCGGCGGGAGGGCTTCGGGAGCTGTTTTTT; CDR3aa: CASSSAGGLRELFF
len: 15; v_gene: TRBV7-2; j_gene: TRBJ1-5; abundance: NA; d_gene: TRBD1; CDR3nt: TGTGCCAGCAGCTCCGGACAGGGGCACCGTCAGCCCCAGCATTTT; CDR3aa: CASSSGQGHRQPQHF
len: 14; v_gene: TRBV28; j_gene: TRBJ2-5; abundance: NA; d_gene: TRBD1; CDR3nt: TGTGCCAGCAGCCCCCCCGACAGGGGGGAGACCCAGTACTTC; CDR3aa: CASSPPDRGETQYF
len: 15; v_gene: TRBV9; j_gene: TRBJ1-3; abundance: once; d_gene: NA; CDR3nt: TGTGCCAGCAGCGTAGGGCAGTACTCTGGAAACACCATATATTTT; CDR3aa: CASSVGQYSGNTIYF
len: 14; v_gene: TRBV20-1; j_gene: TRBJ2-5; abundance: few; d_gene: TRBD2; CDR3nt: TGCAGTGCGAAAGAAGCGGGAGAGGGAGAGACCCAGTACTTC; CDR3aa: CSAKEAGEGETQYF
len: 14; v_gene: TRBV24-1; j_gene: TRBJ2-5; abundance: NA; d_gene: TRBD2; CDR3nt: TGTGCCACCAGTGCAGCGGGGGGCAAAGAGACCCAGTACTTC; CDR3aa: CATSAAGGKETQYF
len: 17; v_gene: TRBV5-1; j_gene: TRBJ2-3; abundance: NA; d_gene: TRBD2; CDR3nt: TGCACCAGCAAGCCCTCAGGAGCGGGAGTGGGTGGAGATACGCAGTATTTT; CDR3aa: CTSKPSGAGVGGDTQYF
len: 14; v_gene: TRBV7-9; j_gene: TRBJ1-2; abundance: NA; d_gene: NA; CDR3nt: TGTGCCAGCAGCTTATCAGGGCAGAGTCGGGGCTACACCTTC; CDR3aa: CASSLSGQSRGYTF
len: 14; v_gene: TRBV12-3/TRBV12-4; j_gene: TRBJ1-2; abundance: NA; d_gene: NA; CDR3nt: TGTGCCAGCAGTGTAGTAGGGGTCGACTATGGCTACACCTTC; CDR3aa: CASSVVGVDYGYTF
len: 12; v_gene: TRBV27; j_gene: TRBJ2-3; abundance: few; d_gene: NA; CDR3nt: TGTGCCAGCAAGGCAGCCACAGATACGCAGTATTTT; CDR3aa: CASKAATDTQYF
len: 13; v_gene: TRBV29-1; j_gene: TRBJ2-3; abundance: NA; d_gene: NA; CDR3nt: TGCAGCGGTAGGGCCTCACGGGCAGATACGCAGTATTTT; CDR3aa: CSGRASRADTQYF
len: 12; v_gene: TRBV29-1; j_gene: TRBJ1-2; abundance: few; d_gene: TRBD1; CDR3nt: TGCAGCGGGATACAGGGGGCAAATGGCTACACCTTC; CDR3aa: CSGIQGANGYTF
len: 13; v_gene: TRBV20-1; j_gene: TRBJ2-7; abundance: many; d_gene: TRBD2; CDR3nt: TGCAGCGCCTCCGGGACTAGCGGCTACGAGCAGTACTTC; CDR3aa: CSASGTSGYEQYF
len: 15; v_gene: TRBV4-2; j_gene: TRBJ1-2; abundance: NA; d_gene: NA; CDR3nt: TGTGCCAGCAGCCACCGGACCGATGGGGACTATGGCTACACCTTC; CDR3aa: CASSHRTDGDYGYTF
len: 14; v_gene: TRBV20-1; j_gene: TRBJ2-7; abundance: NA; d_gene: NA; CDR3nt: TGCAGTGCTCTCACAGTCATGAAGGGTACCGAGCAGTACTTC; CDR3aa: CSALTVMKGTEQYF
len: 15; v_gene: TRBV20-1; j_gene: TRBJ2-1; abundance: NA; d_gene: TRBD2; CDR3nt: TGCAGTGCAACCAGGGAGGGGAGCTCCTACAGTGAGCAGTTCTTC; CDR3aa: CSATREGSSYSEQFF